This TCR beta chain was captured in a study of T cells after yellow fever vaccination. CDR3 length equals 17 residues. The germline CDR1 and CDR2 sequences are MNHGY and SAAAGT. The V and J ends lost 0 bases and 3 bases respectively, with 17 bases between them. Study findings and constraints: Clones that expanded after primary vaccination mostly reappeared after the booster (roughly 96% CD4, 75% to 90% CD8). Although most clonotypes did not, a small share appeared in both CD4 and CD8 compartments. By day 5 rather than day 15, the secondary response had peaked, though it was weaker.

UMIs and a universal primer site were added when TCR cDNA was made by 5'RACE template switching. TCRdb ran MiXCR on the 5' RACE reads and lists one entry per CDR3 protein. The sample consists of around 310,000 distinct CDR3 sequences, 3.5% to 4.5% of them appearing once. On this clonotype: No antigen is known for it.

This chain joins TRBV6-8 and TRBJ1-1; D is unclear. This sequence originates from a man younger than 35 who received the YFV17D yellow fever vaccine. The sample in question was PBMCs, obtained 15 days after the yellow fever booster vaccination. Here the CDR3 reads CASSYSTSSVKDTEAFF. The CDR3 nucleotides read TGTGCCAGCAGTTACTCGACTTCCTCGGTCAAGGACACTGAAGCTTTCTTT.